This T cell receptor (beta chain) was documented in a study of radiotherapy plus CTLA-4 blockade in lung cancer. About the research overall: Objective responses were seen in under 20% of patients, disease control in less than 40%.

Those patients who had chemo-refractory metastatic non-small-cell lung cancer were given focal radiation along with CTLA-4 blockade through ipilimumab. The assay was immunoSEQ multiplex PCR, and TCRdb's table has in-frame clones only and misses some. Of approximately 100,000 clones listed, 82% were seen once; the top ten hold around 3.6%. V gave up 2 bases and J gave up 5 bases, with 9 bases separating them. Looked up from germline, CDR1 is MNHEY and CDR2 is SVGAGI. The CDR3 has 14 amino acids. General study findings and limits: TCR clones of tumor origin grew in blood after radiotherapy plus ipilimumab. Among reported predictors of response, early blood T cell clone dynamics with interferon-beta performed best.

This clone appeared once. Its matching antigen is unknown. V gene TRBV6-5 combines with J gene TRBJ1-4, with D perhaps TRBD1 (5 bases). The sample here was peripheral blood, taken from a patient treated with radiotherapy plus ipilimumab. This TCR derives from a human donor with non-small cell lung cancer who had a partial response to radiotherapy plus ipilimumab. CDR3 loop: CASSYDSRNEKLFF. CDR3 in DNA: TGTGCCAGCAGTTACGACAGTCGGAATGAAAAACTGTTTTTT.